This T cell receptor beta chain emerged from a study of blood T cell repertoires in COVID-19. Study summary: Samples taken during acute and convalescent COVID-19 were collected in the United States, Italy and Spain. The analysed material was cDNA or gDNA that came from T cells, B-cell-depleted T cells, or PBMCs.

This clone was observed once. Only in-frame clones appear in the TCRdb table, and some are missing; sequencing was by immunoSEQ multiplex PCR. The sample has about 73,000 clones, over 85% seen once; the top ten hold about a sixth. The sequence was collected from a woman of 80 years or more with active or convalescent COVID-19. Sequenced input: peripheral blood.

The CDR3 DNA reads as TGTGCCAGCAGTTTCGGACTAGCTGGCGGGGAGCTGTTTTTT. Protein sequence: CASSFGLAGGELFF. The V call is TRBV27, the J call TRBJ2-2; 8 bases are shared with TRBD2. V shed 3 bases, J shed 7 bases, and the junction held 4 bases outside the gene matches. Germline-derived CDR1 and CDR2 are MNHEY and SMNVEV (reference sequence). This CDR3 is 14 amino acids long.